This T cell receptor (beta chain) was recorded in a study of identical twins. TCRdb reprocessed the 5' RACE reads with MiXCR, giving one entry per CDR3 protein. The table shows approximately 690,000 distinct CDR3 sequences, with around 5.7% occurring only once. Sequencing used naive T cells sorted from blood. This TCR came from a man between 18 and 29 years old in good health.

The CDR3 reads CASSAGLAGEAGELFF. Written as DNA, the CDR3 is TGTGCCAGCAGCGCAGGACTAGCGGGAGAGGCCGGGGAGCTGTTTTTT. The gene calls are TRBV9 and TRBJ2-2; 13 positions match TRBD2. V shed 3 bases and J 6 bases; nucleotides not matched to a gene: 5. The CDR3 sequence is 16 residues long. Germline assignment: CDR1 SGDLS and CDR2 YYNGEE. The full variable domain, rest sourced from reference TRBV9 and TRBJ2-2, is DSGVTQTPKHLITATGQRVTLRCSPRSGDLSVYWYQQSLDQGLQFLIQYYNGEERAKGNILERFSAQQFPDLHSELNLSSLELGDSALYFCASSAGLAGEAGELFFGEGSRLTVL.